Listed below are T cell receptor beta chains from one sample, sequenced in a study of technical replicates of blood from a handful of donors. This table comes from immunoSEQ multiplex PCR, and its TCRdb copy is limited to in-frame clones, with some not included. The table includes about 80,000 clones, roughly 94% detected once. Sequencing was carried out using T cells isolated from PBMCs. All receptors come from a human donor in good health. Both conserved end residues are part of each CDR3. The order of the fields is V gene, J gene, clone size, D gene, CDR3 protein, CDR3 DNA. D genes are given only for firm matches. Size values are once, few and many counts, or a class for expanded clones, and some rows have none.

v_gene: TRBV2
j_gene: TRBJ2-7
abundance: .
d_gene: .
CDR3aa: CASSQGTLEQYF
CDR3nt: TGTGCCAGCAGCCAGGGGACCCTCGAGCAGTACTTC

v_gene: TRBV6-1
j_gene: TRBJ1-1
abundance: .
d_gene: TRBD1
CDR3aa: CASSEWWGTGETEAFF
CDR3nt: TGTGCCAGCAGTGAATGGTGGGGGACAGGGGAAACTGAAGCTTTCTTT

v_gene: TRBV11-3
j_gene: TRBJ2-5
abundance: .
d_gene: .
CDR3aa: CASTNGGTAQETQYF
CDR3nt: TGTGCCAGCACCAATGGGGGGACAGCACAAGAGACCCAGTACTTC

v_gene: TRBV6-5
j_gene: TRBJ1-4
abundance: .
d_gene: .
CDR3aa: CASSLQGTIEKLFF
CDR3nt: TGTGCCAGCAGTCTCCAGGGGACGATAGAAAAACTGTTTTTT

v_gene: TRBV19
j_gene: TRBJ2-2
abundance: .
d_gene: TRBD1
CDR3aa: CASSLTGGAGTGELFF
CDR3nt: TGTGCCAGTAGTCTAACAGGGGGCGCGGGGACCGGGGAGCTGTTTTTT

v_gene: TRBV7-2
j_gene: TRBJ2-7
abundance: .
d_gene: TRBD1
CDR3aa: CASSLSAGGRMQYF
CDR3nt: TGTGCCAGCAGCTTATCGGCAGGGGGTAGGATGCAGTACTTC

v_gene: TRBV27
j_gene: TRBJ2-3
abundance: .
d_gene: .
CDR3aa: CASSLDGDTQYF
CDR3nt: TGTGCCAGCAGTTTAGACGGGGATACGCAGTATTTT

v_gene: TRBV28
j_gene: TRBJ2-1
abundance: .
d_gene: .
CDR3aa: CATGEQVTEQFF
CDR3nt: TGTGCCACAGGGGAGCAAGTTACTGAGCAGTTCTTC

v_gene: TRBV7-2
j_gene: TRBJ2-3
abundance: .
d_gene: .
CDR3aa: CASSFLRSSDTQYF
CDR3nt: TGTGCCAGCAGCTTCCTCAGGTCGTCAGATACGCAGTATTTT

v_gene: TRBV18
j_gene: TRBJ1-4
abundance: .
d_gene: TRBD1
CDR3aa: CASKGTGIEKLFF
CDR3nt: TGTGCCAGCAAAGGGACAGGGATTGAAAAACTGTTTTTT

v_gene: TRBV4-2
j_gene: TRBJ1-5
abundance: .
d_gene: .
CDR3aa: CASSQVAGDNQPQHF
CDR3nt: TGTGCCAGCAGCCAGGTTGCAGGGGACAATCAGCCCCAGCATTTT

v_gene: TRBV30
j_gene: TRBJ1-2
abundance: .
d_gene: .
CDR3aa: CAWSVSYWYGYTF
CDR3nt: TGTGCCTGGAGTGTCTCGTACTGGTATGGCTACACCTTC

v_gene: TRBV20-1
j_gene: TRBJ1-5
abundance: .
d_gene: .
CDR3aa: CRTMPQHF
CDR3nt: TGCAGAACTATGCCCCAGCATTTT

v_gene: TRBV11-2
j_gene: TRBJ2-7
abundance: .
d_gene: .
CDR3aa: CASSRLSSYEQYF
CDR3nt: TGTGCCAGCAGCCGCCTTAGCTCCTACGAGCAGTACTTC

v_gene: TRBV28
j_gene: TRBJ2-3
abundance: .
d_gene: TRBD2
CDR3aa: CASSQGLAGYGDTQYF
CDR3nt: TGTGCCAGCAGTCAAGGACTAGCGGGATATGGAGATACGCAGTATTTT

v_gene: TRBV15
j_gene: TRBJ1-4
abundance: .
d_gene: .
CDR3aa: CATSRGRTTNEKLFF
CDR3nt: TGTGCCACCAGCAGGGGGAGAACAACTAATGAAAAACTGTTTTTT

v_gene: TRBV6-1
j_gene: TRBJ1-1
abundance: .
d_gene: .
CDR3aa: CASSSIRVTEAFF
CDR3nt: TGTGCCAGCAGCTCAATCAGGGTCACTGAAGCTTTCTTT

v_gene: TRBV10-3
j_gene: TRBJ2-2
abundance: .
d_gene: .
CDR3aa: CATEQAGIDTGELFF
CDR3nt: TGTGCCACCGAACAAGCCGGGATCGACACCGGGGAGCTGTTTTTT

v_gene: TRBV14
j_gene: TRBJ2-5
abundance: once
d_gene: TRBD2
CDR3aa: CASGSREGHGTQYF
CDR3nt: TGTGCCAGCGGTTCGCGGGAGGGCCATGGGACCCAGTACTTC

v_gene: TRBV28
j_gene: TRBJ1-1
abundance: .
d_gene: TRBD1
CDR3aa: CASSIWTGAENTEAFF
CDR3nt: TGTGCCAGCAGTATATGGACAGGGGCGGAGAACACTGAAGCTTTCTTT